Listed below are T cell receptor beta chains from one sample, sequenced in a study of cytomegalovirus exposure and HLA in healthy donors. Generated by immunoSEQ multiplex PCR, the TCRdb table keeps only in-frame clones and is missing some. The sample carries about 160,000 clones, about 80% recorded once. The sequencing sample was made of PBMCs. The receptors derive from a young man in good health and CMV-seronegative. The CDR3 runs from the conserved cysteine through the conserved F or W. A D gene is named only where the DNA matches it firmly. Only part of the rows carry a size: once, few, many, or a class if the clone is expanded.

TRBV10-3	TRBJ2-7	TRBD2	once	TGTGCGATGGGGGGGTTCTACGAGCAGTACTTC	CAMGGFYEQYF
TRBV6-5	TRBJ1-1	TRBD1	-	TGTGCCAGCAGGGACAGGGGAGGGACTGAAGCTTTCTTT	CASRDRGGTEAFF
TRBV9	TRBJ2-1	TRBD2	-	TGTGCCAGCAGCGTAGGCGGTAGCGGGGGGTACAATGAGCAGTTCTTC	CASSVGGSGGYNEQFF
TRBV16	TRBJ2-3	TRBD1	-	TGTGCCAGCAGCCAATCCTCGACAGGGTTAAGCACAGATACGCAGTATTTT	CASSQSSTGLSTDTQYF
TRBV9	TRBJ1-5	-	-	TGTGCCAGCAGCGTCCGACGGAGGTTCAATCAGCCCCAGCATTTT	CASSVRRRFNQPQHF
TRBV18	TRBJ2-7	TRBD1	once	TGTGCCAGCTCGGGACAGGGGGCTTACGAGCAGTACTTC	CASSGQGAYEQYF
TRBV28	TRBJ1-1	-	-	TGTGCCAGCAGTTCCCCGGATCTTGACTTGGACACTGAAGCTTTCTTT	CASSSPDLDLDTEAFF
TRBV29-1	TRBJ2-2	TRBD2	-	TGCAGCGTTGGTCGGACTAGCGGAATGAACACCGGGGAGCTGTTTTTT	CSVGRTSGMNTGELFF
TRBV29-1	TRBJ2-3	-	-	TGCAGCGTTGGTTGGGGAAAGGGGACGCAGTATTTT	CSVGWGKGTQYF
TRBV7-2	TRBJ2-7	TRBD2	once	TGTGCCAGCAGCACAAGGACTAGCGGACTCTACGAGCAGTACTTC	CASSTRTSGLYEQYF
TRBV30	TRBJ1-5	-	-	TGTGCCTGGAGTGTGGGGGGGAATCAGCCCCAGCATTTT	CAWSVGGNQPQHF
TRBV27	TRBJ2-7	TRBD1	-	TGTGCCAGCAGTAAGGGGACAGGGGTCTCCTACGAGCAGTACTTC	CASSKGTGVSYEQYF
TRBV6-5	TRBJ1-1	-	-	TGTGCCAGCAGTTCAGGGGTATGGGCTGAAGCTTTCTTT	CASSSGVWAEAFF
TRBV19	TRBJ1-2	-	-	TGTGCCAGTAGTATATTAGGAGGAGGGGCCGCAGACTATGGCTACACCTTC	CASSILGGGAADYGYTF
TRBV13	TRBJ2-3	-	-	TGTGCCAGCAGCGTAGGGTACACAGATACGCAGTATTTT	CASSVGYTDTQYF
TRBV19	TRBJ1-5	-	-	TGTGCCAGTAGACCAAACCAGGGGCAGGTTCCCAATCAGCCCCAGCATTTT	CASRPNQGQVPNQPQHF
TRBV5-6	TRBJ1-5	-	few	TGTGCCAGCACCCAACGGGGGGGAAGCGGCCAGCCCCAGCATTTT	CASTQRGGSGQPQHF
TRBV30	TRBJ1-5	TRBD1	-	TGTGCCTGGGACAGGGCAGGTCAGCCCCAGCATTTT	CAWDRAGQPQHF
TRBV7-9	TRBJ1-4	-	-	TGTGCCAGCAGCTTGAGTTCGCAGATCAGGAATGAAAAACTGTTTTTT	CASSLSSQIRNEKLFF
TRBV27	TRBJ2-7	TRBD2	-	TGTGCCAGCGGAGACGGGGGGGCGTCCGAGCAGTACTTC	CASGDGGASEQYF
TRBV2	TRBJ2-5	TRBD1	few	TGTGCCAGCATCCTACAGGGGGTTTCGGAGACCCAGTACTTC	CASILQGVSETQYF
TRBV4-1	TRBJ2-7	TRBD2	-	TGCGCCAGCAGCCAGAATCCCCTGAATCTAGCGGGAAGGGACTACGAGCAGTACTTC	CASSQNPLNLAGRDYEQYF
TRBV9	TRBJ2-5	-	-	TGTGCCAGCAGTTTGGTTGGGGGGGAGACCCAGTACTTC	CASSLVGGETQYF
TRBV11-2	TRBJ2-1	TRBD1	-	TGTGCCAGCAGCACCACCGGTAGGACAGGGGCTGGGTATGAGCAGTTCTTC	CASSTTGRTGAGYEQFF
TRBV10-2	TRBJ2-1	-	once	TGCGCCAGCAATTCGTGGGGCGGTGAGCAGTTCTTC	CASNSWGGEQFF
TRBV4-3	TRBJ2-1	TRBD2	-	TGCGCCAGCAGCCAAGGACTAGCGCGGTCCTACAATGAGCAGTTCTTC	CASSQGLARSYNEQFF
TRBV5-6	TRBJ2-1	TRBD2	-	TGTGCCAGCAGCTTTAGCGGGACCTACAATGAGCAGTTCTTC	CASSFSGTYNEQFF
TRBV9	TRBJ2-5	-	-	TGTGCCAGCAGTAGGGGGGGAGGCGAGACCCAGTACTTC	CASSRGGGETQYF
TRBV4-3	TRBJ2-7	-	-	TGCGCCAGCAGCCAATACGGGACCTACGAGCAGTACTTC	CASSQYGTYEQYF
TRBV28	TRBJ2-7	TRBD2	few	TGTGCCAGCAGTTTATTCACGGGGGCGGGGACTAGCAACGAGCAGTACTTC	CASSLFTGAGTSNEQYF
TRBV7-3	TRBJ1-1	-	-	TGTGCCAGCAGCTTAACCCCCCAGGGAACTGAAGCTTTCTTT	CASSLTPQGTEAFF
TRBV21-1	TRBJ2-5	-	-	TGTGCCAGCAGCAATAGGTCCGGGGGGGCCGGGGAGACCCAGTACTTC	CASSNRSGGAGETQYF
TRBV19	TRBJ2-1	TRBD2	-	TGTGCTTCGGGGGGGGCTCGGGTGGCGCCGGGGGAGCAGTTCTTC	CASGGARVAPGEQFF
TRBV5-1	TRBJ2-1	TRBD1	-	TGCGCCAGCAGCTTGGACAGGGGAGTCTCCTACAATGAGCAGTTCTTC	CASSLDRGVSYNEQFF
TRBV29-1	TRBJ2-1	TRBD1	-	TGCAGCGTCGGGACAGGGGTGGACAATGAGCAGTTCTTC	CSVGTGVDNEQFF
TRBV10-3	TRBJ1-5	-	-	TGTGCCATCAGTGATGGGGGGGGCAATCAGCCCCAGCATTTT	CAISDGGGNQPQHF
TRBV9	TRBJ2-3	-	-	TGTGCCAGCAGCGTAGCCCCGACTCGCACAGATACGCAGTATTTT	CASSVAPTRTDTQYF
TRBV6-5	TRBJ2-7	-	-	TGTGCCAGCAGTCAAGGGACTCCCCTCGAGCAGTACTTC	CASSQGTPLEQYF
TRBV11-3	TRBJ1-4	-	-	TGTGCCAGCAGCCGCGGAACAGGGATCGGCGAAAAACTGTTTTTT	CASSRGTGIGEKLFF
TRBV13	TRBJ2-7	TRBD2	-	TGTGCCAGCAGCTTAAGCCTAGCGGTCAACGAGCAGTACTTC	CASSLSLAVNEQYF
TRBV9	TRBJ2-5	TRBD1	-	TGTGCCAGCAGCGTGGGGACAGGGGGATCAGGGGTCCCCAAGACCCAGTACTTC	CASSVGTGGSGVPKTQYF
TRBV6-6	TRBJ2-5	-	-	TGTGCCAGCAGGGATGGACTGCTTCTTGTCGAGACCCAGTACTTC	CASRDGLLLVETQYF
TRBV7-9	TRBJ1-2	-	-	TGTGCCAGCAGCTTAGGGCAGGGCACTGGCTACACCTTC	CASSLGQGTGYTF
TRBV30	TRBJ1-1	TRBD1	-	TGTGCCTGGGGACAGGCCCCCACTGAAGCTTTCTTT	CAWGQAPTEAFF
TRBV6-1	TRBJ2-6	TRBD1	-	TGTGCCAGCAGTAACCGGGACAGCGGCAACGTCCTGACTTTC	CASSNRDSGNVLTF
TRBV19	TRBJ2-7	TRBD1	few	TGTGCCAGTAGTAGGCACGGACAGGGGGCCTACGAGCAGTACTTC	CASSRHGQGAYEQYF
TRBV6-5	TRBJ2-7	TRBD1	-	TGTGCCAGCAGTTCCGGGACAGGTACCTACGAGCAGTACTTC	CASSSGTGTYEQYF
TRBV30	TRBJ2-7	TRBD1	once	TGTGCCTGGAGAAGGACAGGGAGCTACGAGCAGTACTTC	CAWRRTGSYEQYF
TRBV5-4	TRBJ2-7	-	-	TGTGCCAGCAGCTCAGGGGCAATTTCCTACGAGCAGTACTTC	CASSSGAISYEQYF
TRBV30	TRBJ2-3	-	once	TGTGCCTGGAGTCACAAGGGGGGGGGAATAGATACGCAGTATTTT	CAWSHKGGGIDTQYF
TRBV27	TRBJ2-7	TRBD2	-	TGTGCCAGCGCACTAGCGGGAGTCTTGAACGAGCAGTACTTC	CASALAGVLNEQYF
TRBV6-5	TRBJ2-3	-	-	TGTGCCAGCAGTTACTCGAGGGGGAGCACAGATACGCAGTATTTT	CASSYSRGSTDTQYF